Sequencing of this T cell receptor (beta chain) was carried out in a study of PD-1 blockade in mismatch repair-deficient tumors. Background on the study: Patients had approximately 12 mismatch repair-deficient cancer types, all previously treated and progressing.

CDR1 and CDR2 from the germline V gene are MNHNS and SASEGT. This CDR3 has 13 amino acids. V dropped 5 bases and J dropped 7 bases, with 12 bases sitting between them. Only in-frame clones appear in the TCRdb table, and some are missing; sequencing was by immunoSEQ multiplex PCR. The sample has 15,000 or so clones; about four fifths are singletons. Of note for this clone: Its antigen is not identified.

Study observations and caveats: After pembrolizumab, tumor-resident clones rose rapidly, then generally contracted before radiologic responses.

The specimen was PBMCs, collected before pembrolizumab treatment. V gene TRBV6-1 combines with J gene TRBJ1-5, with TRBD1 as a possible D gene (6 bases). This receptor was obtained from an adult with mismatch repair-deficient cancer. CDR3 residues: CASSSDRRQPQHF. CDR3 DNA: TGTGCCAGCAGTTCGGACAGAAGGCAGCCCCAGCATTTT.